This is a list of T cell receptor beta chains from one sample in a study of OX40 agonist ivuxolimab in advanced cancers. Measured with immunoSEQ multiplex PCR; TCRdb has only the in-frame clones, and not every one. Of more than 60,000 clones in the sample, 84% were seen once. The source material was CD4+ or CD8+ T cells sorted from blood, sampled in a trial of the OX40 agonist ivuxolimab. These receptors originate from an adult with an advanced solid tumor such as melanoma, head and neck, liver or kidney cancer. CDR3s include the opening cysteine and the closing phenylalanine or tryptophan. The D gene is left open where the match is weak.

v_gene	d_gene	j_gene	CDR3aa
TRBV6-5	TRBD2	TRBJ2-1	CASSHGGGTYNEQFF
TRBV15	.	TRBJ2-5	CATSAGQLQETQYF
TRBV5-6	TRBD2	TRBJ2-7	CASSLEGLAGNYEQYF
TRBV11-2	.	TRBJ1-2	CASSLATSYGYTF
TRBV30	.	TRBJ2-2	CAWRRDLTGELFF
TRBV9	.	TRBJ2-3	CASSVGPVEDTQYF
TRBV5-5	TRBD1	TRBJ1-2	CASSSRPTGDHTF
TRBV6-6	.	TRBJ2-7	CASSYGATYEQYF
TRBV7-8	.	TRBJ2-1	CASSLTSQTYNEQFF
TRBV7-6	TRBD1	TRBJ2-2	CASSLYWDRGSGELFF
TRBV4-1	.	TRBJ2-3	CASSQVGATDTQYF
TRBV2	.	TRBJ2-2	CASSDGRVMGTGELFF
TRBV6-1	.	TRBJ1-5	CASSVESGGNQPQHF
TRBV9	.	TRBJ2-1	CASSVARRGNNEQFF
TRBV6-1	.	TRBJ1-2	CASSLPEPAGYGYTF
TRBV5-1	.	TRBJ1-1	CASSLDWGGATEAFF
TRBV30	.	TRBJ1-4	CACNSEKLFF
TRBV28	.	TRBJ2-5	CASSLRETQYF
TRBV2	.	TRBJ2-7	CASSEERAGLSEQYF
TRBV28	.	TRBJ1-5	CASSLIWVTAVSGNQPQHF
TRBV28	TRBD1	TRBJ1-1	CASSLSIGQGGAFF
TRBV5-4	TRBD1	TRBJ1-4	CASSFLGQGNEKLFF
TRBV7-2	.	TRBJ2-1	CASSLGGSYNEQFF
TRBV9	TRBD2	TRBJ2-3	CASSAFLTSAADTQYF
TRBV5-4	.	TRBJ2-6	CASSGDPGANVLTF
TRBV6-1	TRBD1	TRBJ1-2	CASSVLGQSKSGYTF
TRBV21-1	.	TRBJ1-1	CASSSERVRVVAEAFF
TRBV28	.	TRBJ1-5	CASWDSNQPQHF
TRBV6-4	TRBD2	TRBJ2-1	CASSDSWTSGGDYNEQFF
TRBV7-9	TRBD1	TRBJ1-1	CASSTKPGQGMNTEAFF
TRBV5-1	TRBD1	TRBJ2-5	CASSRLTGKETQYF
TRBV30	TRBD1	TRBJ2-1	CAWSGDRGTEQFF
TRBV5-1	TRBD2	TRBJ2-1	CASSPRAGATYNEQFF
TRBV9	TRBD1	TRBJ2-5	CASSTRTGGETQYF
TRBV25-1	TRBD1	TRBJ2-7	CASGQGEWRYF
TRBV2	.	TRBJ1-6	CASSSAWGSPLHF
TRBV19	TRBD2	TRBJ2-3	CASSLGTSGRVDTQYF
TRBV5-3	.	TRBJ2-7	CARFTCEGFLSSYEQYF
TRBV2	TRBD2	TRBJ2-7	CASSSGGFYEQYF
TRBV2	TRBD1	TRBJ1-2	CASRDRSRTGDYGYTF
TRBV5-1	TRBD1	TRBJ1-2	CASSLGTGGGYTF
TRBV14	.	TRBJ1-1	CASSPTGGGNTEAFF
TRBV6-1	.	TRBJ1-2	CASKVAQGYGYTF
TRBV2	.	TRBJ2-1	CASKESGGYNEQFF